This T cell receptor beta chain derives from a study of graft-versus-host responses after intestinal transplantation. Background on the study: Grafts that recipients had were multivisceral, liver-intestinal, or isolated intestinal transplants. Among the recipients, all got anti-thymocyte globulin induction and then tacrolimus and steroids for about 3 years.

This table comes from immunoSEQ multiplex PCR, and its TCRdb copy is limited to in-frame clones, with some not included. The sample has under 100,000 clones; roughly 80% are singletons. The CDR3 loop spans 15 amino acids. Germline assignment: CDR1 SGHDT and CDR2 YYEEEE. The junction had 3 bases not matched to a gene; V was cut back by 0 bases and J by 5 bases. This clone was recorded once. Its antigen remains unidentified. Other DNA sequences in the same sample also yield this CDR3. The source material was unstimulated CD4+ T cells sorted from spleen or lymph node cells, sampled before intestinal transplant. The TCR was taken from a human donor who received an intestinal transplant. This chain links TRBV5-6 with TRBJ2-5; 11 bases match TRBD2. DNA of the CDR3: TGTGCCAGCAGCTTGGTAGCGGGGGGGCGGGAGACCCAGTACTTC. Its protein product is CASSLVAGGRETQYF.